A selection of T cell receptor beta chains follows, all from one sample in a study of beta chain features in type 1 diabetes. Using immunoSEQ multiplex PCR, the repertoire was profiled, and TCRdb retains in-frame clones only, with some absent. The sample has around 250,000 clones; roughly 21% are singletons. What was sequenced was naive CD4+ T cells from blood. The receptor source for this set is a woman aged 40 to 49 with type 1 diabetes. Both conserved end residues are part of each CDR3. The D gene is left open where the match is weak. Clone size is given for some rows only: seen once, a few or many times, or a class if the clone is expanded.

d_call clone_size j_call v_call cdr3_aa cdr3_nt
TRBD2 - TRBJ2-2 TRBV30 CAWSPLAGGTGELFF TGTGCCTGGAGTCCACTAGCGGGAGGGACCGGGGAGCTGTTTTTT
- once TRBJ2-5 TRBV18 CASSPTYSETQYF TGTGCCAGCTCACCGACATATTCAGAGACCCAGTACTTC
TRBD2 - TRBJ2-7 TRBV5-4 CASSSLAGSDYEQYF TGTGCCAGCAGCTCCTTAGCGGGGAGTGACTACGAGCAGTACTTC
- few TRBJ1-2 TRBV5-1 CASSLDTYGYTF TGCGCCAGCAGCCTGGACACATATGGCTACACCTTC
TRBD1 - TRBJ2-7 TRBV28 CASSLPGTVYEQYF TGTGCCAGCAGTTTACCCGGGACAGTCTACGAGCAGTACTTC
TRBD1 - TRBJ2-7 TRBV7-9 CASSLGGLGTGSYEQYF TGTGCCAGCAGCTTAGGGGGGCTTGGGACAGGGTCCTACGAGCAGTACTTC
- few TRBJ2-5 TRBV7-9 CASSLGGGETQYF TGTGCCAGCAGCTTAGGAGGGGGAGAGACCCAGTACTTC
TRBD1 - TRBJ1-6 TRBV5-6 CASSRDRAMNSPLHF TGTGCCAGCAGCCGGGACAGGGCTATGAATTCACCCCTCCACTTT
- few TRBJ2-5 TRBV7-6 CASSLQPTGQETQYF TGTGCCAGCAGCTTACAACCGACAGGCCAAGAGACCCAGTACTTC
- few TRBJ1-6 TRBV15 CATSPRLGPGVSPLHF TGTGCCACCAGCCCTCGTCTCGGCCCAGGGGTTTCACCCCTCCACTTT
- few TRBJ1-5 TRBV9 CASSVGDISNQPQHF TGTGCCAGCAGCGTAGGTGACATTAGCAATCAGCCCCAGCATTTT
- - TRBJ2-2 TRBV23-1 CASSPNPDSSWRTGELFF TGCGCCAGCAGTCCAAACCCGGACAGCTCCTGGAGAACCGGGGAGCTGTTTTTT
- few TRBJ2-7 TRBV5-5 CASSLLAAYEQYF TGTGCCAGCAGCTTGTTAGCGGCCTACGAGCAGTACTTC
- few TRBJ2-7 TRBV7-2 CASSPPWAGQSYEQYF TGTGCCAGCAGCCCCCCGTGGGCAGGCCAAAGCTACGAGCAGTACTTC
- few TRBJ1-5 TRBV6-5 CASSPQGLGNQPQHF TGTGCCAGCAGCCCTCAGGGATTGGGCAATCAGCCCCAGCATTTT
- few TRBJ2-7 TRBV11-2 CASSLVTRGYEQYF TGTGCCAGCAGCTTAGTTACTCGGGGTTACGAGCAGTACTTC
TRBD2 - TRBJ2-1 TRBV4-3 CASSQDWGGITYNEQFF TGCGCCAGCAGCCAAGATTGGGGGGGGATCACCTACAATGAGCAGTTCTTC
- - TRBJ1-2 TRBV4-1 CASSQVLSNYGYTF TGCGCCAGCAGCCAAGTTCTGTCTAACTATGGCTACACCTTC
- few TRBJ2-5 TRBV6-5 CASSYSKADEETQYF TGTGCCAGCAGTTACTCGAAGGCGGATGAAGAGACCCAGTACTTC
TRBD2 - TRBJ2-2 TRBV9 CASGLAGVHGELFF TGTGCCAGCGGACTAGCGGGAGTGCACGGGGAGCTGTTTTTT
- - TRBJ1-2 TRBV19 CATTKNYGYTF TGTGCCACCACAAAGAACTATGGCTACACCTTC
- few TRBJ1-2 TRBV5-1 CASSPEADYGYTF TGCGCCAGCAGCCCCGAGGCGGACTATGGCTACACCTTC
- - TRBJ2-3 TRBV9 CASSVATGETDTQYF TGTGCCAGCAGCGTAGCAACGGGGGAGACAGATACGCAGTATTTT
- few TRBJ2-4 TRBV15 CATSREPQGIGYF TGTGCCACCAGCAGAGAACCACAGGGTATTGGGTACTTC
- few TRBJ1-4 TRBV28 CASRLSMGRDEKLFF TGTGCCAGCAGGTTAAGCATGGGGAGGGATGAAAAACTGTTTTTT
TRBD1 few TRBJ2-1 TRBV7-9 CASSQPRGQYNEQFF TGTGCCAGCAGCCAACCCAGGGGGCAATACAATGAGCAGTTCTTC
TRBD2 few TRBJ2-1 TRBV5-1 CASSSQGLADEQFF TGCGCCAGCAGCTCACAGGGACTAGCGGATGAGCAGTTCTTC
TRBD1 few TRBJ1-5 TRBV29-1 CSVGTSSGTDSNQPQHF TGCAGCGTTGGAACCAGCTCCGGGACAGATAGCAATCAGCCCCAGCATTTT
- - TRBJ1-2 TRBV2 CASSQGGGADHAF TGTGCCAGCAGTCAAGGGGGTGGGGCGGACCACGCCTTC
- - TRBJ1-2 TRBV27 CASSSYRQDSPGGYTF TGTGCCAGCAGTTCCTACCGACAGGACAGTCCGGGTGGCTACACCTTC
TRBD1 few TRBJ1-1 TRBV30 CAWVRGPNTEAFF TGTGCCTGGGTCAGGGGGCCGAACACTGAAGCTTTCTTT